These 30 T cell receptor beta chains were all obtained from the same sample, sequenced in a study of shared clonotypes between healthy human individuals. Method: immunoSEQ multiplex PCR; TCRdb's copy keeps in-frame clones and lacks some. The sample holds fewer than 3 million clones, under 95% seen once. What was sequenced was naive CD4+ T cells from PBMCs. Indicated subset: CD45RA+ positively selected. Receptor source: a man younger than 30 in good health. Some clones in this sample may be carry-over from other donors' samples.

This sequence joins TRBV25-1 and TRBJ2-2; D is ambiguous. Trimming pared 8 bases from V and 4 bases from J, leaving 11 bases between. The CDR3 covers 13 residues. CDR1 is MGHDK, CDR2 SYGVNS, per germline. The CDR3 bases are TGTGCCAGCTCTGTTCGGAGCACCGGGGAGCTGTTTTTT. Translating it yields CASSVRSTGELFF.

CDR3 region: CASSDWGRADTQYF. CDR3 DNA sequence: TGTGCCAGCAGTGATTGGGGACGGGCAGATACGCAGTATTTT. This chain uses TRBV25-1 with TRBJ2-3; D could derive from TRBD1 or TRBD2 (5 bases each). In germline, CDR1 is MGHDK, CDR2 SYGVNS. The CDR3 is 14 residues long. V was pared by 3 bases and J by 4 bases, with 11 bases between.

This rearrangement joins TRBV7-9 to TRBJ2-1, with 10 bases fitting TRBD1. The CDR3 runs 17 residues. V lost 4 bases to trimming and J lost 2 bases; unmatched junction nucleotides: 8. Germline V CDR1 and CDR2: SEHNR, FQNEAQ (reference sequence). CDR3 loop: CASSSSRGQGAYNEQFF. As DNA, the CDR3 is TGTGCCAGCAGCTCTAGCCGAGGACAGGGGGCCTACAATGAGCAGTTCTTC.

The chain recombines TRBV28 with TRBJ2-7; 8 bases agree with TRBD1. Germline assignment: CDR1 MDHEN and CDR2 SYDVKM. The trim removed 8 bases at V and 0 bases at J, leaving 9 bases unmatched. This CDR3 has 15 residues. The CDR3 nucleotides are TGTGCCAGCCTTGACAGGGGAATGAGCTCCTACGAGCAGTACTTC. Protein sequence: CASLDRGMSSYEQYF.

The gene calls are TRBV7-2 and TRBJ2-7, with 7 bases matching TRBD2. The germline V gene encodes CDR1 SGHTA and CDR2 FQGNSA. The V segment lost 1 base and the J segment 2 bases; nucleotides outside the gene matches: 11. The CDR3 consists of 17 residues. The CDR3 loop is CASSLVGGRITPYEQYF. In DNA form, the CDR3 reads TGTGCCAGCAGCTTAGTCGGCGGGAGAATAACCCCCTACGAGCAGTACTTC.

This clone is a singleton in its sample. This chain joins TRBV5-1 and TRBJ2-3, with D possibly being TRBD1 or TRBD2 (5 bases each). The CDR3 has 15 residues. Trimming shortened V by 0 bases and J by 0 bases, and 8 bases separated the two germline ends. Germline-derived CDR1 and CDR2 are SGHRS and YFSETQ. CDR3 region: CASSLGWDSTDTQYF. The CDR3 region has the DNA TGCGCCAGCAGCTTGGGGTGGGACAGCACAGATACGCAGTATTTT.

The chain uses TRBV30 and TRBJ1-6; a weak D match, TRBD1 (6 bases). From germline, CDR1 is GTSNPN and CDR2 SVGIG (reference sequence). The V end lost 1 base, the J end lost 6 bases, and 10 bases lay between the germline ends. The CDR3 is 14 amino acids. The CDR3, as DNA: TGTGCCTGGAGTGCCCAGGGGTTTAATTCACCCCTCCACTTT. The encoded protein is CAWSAQGFNSPLHF.

This clone has a single count. The chain links TRBV28 to TRBJ1-5; D perhaps matches TRBD1 (6 bases). CDR1 is MDHEN and CDR2 is SYDVKM in the germline V gene. Between the trimmed V and J ends, which lost 3 bases and 3 bases, there was a span of 9 bases. This CDR3 region has 14 residues. CDR3 nucleotide sequence: TGTGCCAGCAGTTTTAGACAGGACAATCAGCCCCAGCATTTT. Residues: CASSFRQDNQPQHF.

This chain connects TRBV5-1 to TRBJ2-2; D may be TRBD1 (6 bases). The length of the CDR3 is 16 residues. V shed 0 bases and J shed 3 bases, with 12 bases lying between them. Germline CDR1 SGHRS, CDR2 YFSETQ. The CDR3 DNA sequence: TGCGCCAGCAGCTTGGCCGAAGGGGGTTACACCGGGGAGCTGTTTTTT. This gives the protein CASSLAEGGYTGELFF.

This clone has a single count. This chain connects TRBV7-2 to TRBJ1-4, with 7 bases that match TRBD1. The CDR3 contains 15 residues. Germline CDR1 is SGHTA and CDR2 is FQGNSA. V trimming: 5 bases; J trimming: 5 bases; junction bases outside the gene matches: 8. CDR3 region: CASSLKGTANEKLFF. CDR3 nucleotides: TGTGCCAGCAGCCTGAAGGGGACAGCAAATGAAAAACTGTTTTTT.

V is TRBV5-1 and J is TRBJ1-5; the match to TRBD1 covers 7 bases. J gave up 7 bases and V 4 bases, and 11 bases lay outside the gene matches. There are 15 residues in the CDR3. Germline CDR1 and CDR2: SGHRS and YFSETQ. DNA of the CDR3: TGCGCCAGCAGCCCCGGACGGACGACAGGGCAGCCCCAGCATTTT. This gives the protein CASSPGRTTGQPQHF.

The chain employs TRBV14 and TRBJ2-3; 9 nucleotides align to TRBD2. CDR1 and CDR2 from the germline V gene are SGHDN and FVKESK. With 4 bases clipped from V and 2 bases from J, the junction kept 4 bases outside the gene matches. The CDR3 extends over 15 amino acids. The CDR3 region has the DNA TGTGCCAGCAGCCTCACTAGCGGGTTCACAGATACGCAGTATTTT. It is translated as CASSLTSGFTDTQYF.

The rearrangement uses TRBV6-6 and TRBJ1-1, with TRBD1 as a possible D gene (6 bases). CDR1 MNHNY and CDR2 SVGAGI come from the germline V gene (reference sequence). Trimming shortened V by 4 bases and J by 5 bases, and 11 bases separated the two germline ends. There are 13 residues in the CDR3. The CDR3 reads CASSSWTETEAFF. The DNA for the CDR3 is TGTGCCAGCAGTTCATGGACAGAGACTGAAGCTTTCTTT.

The gene calls are TRBV18 and TRBJ2-7, with a possible D match to TRBD1 (6 bases). V was clipped by 0 bases and J by 5 bases, with 14 bases between them. Germline V gene data show CDR1 as KGHSH and CDR2 as LQKENI. CDR3 length equals 15 residues. In nucleotides, the CDR3 is TGTGCCAGCTCACCACCTGGGCAGGGGCGAAACGAGCAGTACTTC. This gives the protein CASSPPGQGRNEQYF.

A word on this clone: Relative to the germline gene, one junction end is altered; a read error may explain this. The chain is built from TRBV29-1 and TRBJ2-1; D possibly corresponds to TRBD2 (5 bases). Per the germline V gene, CDR1 is SQVTM and CDR2 is ANQGSEA. CDR3 length: 14 amino acids. The CDR3 protein is CSVALRVSSNEQFF. The DNA of the CDR3 is TGCAGCGTTGCGTTGCGGGTCTCCTCCAATGAGCAGTTCTTC.

The J gene is TRBJ1-2, the V gene TRBV6-6, with D possibly TRBD1 on 5 matching bases. Germline V lookup: CDR1 MNHNY, CDR2 SVGAGI (reference sequence). V was shortened by 6 bases and J by 8 bases, with 19 bases between the two germline ends. This CDR3 region has 14 residues. CDR3 region: CASSIDTPRGGYTF. The CDR3 nucleotides are TGTGCCAGCAGCATAGACACCCCACGGGGGGGCTACACCTTC.

This sequence joins TRBV7-6 and TRBJ2-7, with D uncertain. Trimming removed 4 bases from V and 0 bases from J, with 10 bases in between. Germline V CDR1 and CDR2: SGHVS, FNYEAQ. CDR3 length: 14 residues. CDR3 bases: TGTGCCAGCAGCTCCCAGGACGGCTCCTACGAGCAGTACTTC. Translation: CASSSQDGSYEQYF. Combining the CDR3 with reference TRBV7-6 and TRBJ2-7 gives the whole variable domain GAGVSQSPRYKVTKRGQDVALRCDPISGHVSLYWYRQALGQGPEFLTYFNYEAQQDKSGLPNDRFSAERPEGSISTLTIQRTEQRDSAMYRCASSSQDGSYEQYFGPGTRLTVT.

To note about this clone: Other DNA sequences in the same sample also yield this CDR3. J is TRBJ1-3 and V is TRBV28, with D perhaps matching TRBD1 (6 bases). The CDR3 spans 15 residues. The V end was cut by 6 bases, the J end by 2 bases, with 14 bases between. CDR1 is MDHEN, CDR2 SYDVKM, per germline. In nucleotides, the CDR3 is TGTGCCAGCAGCCTCCCAACAGGGACTGGAAACACCATATATTTT. Its protein product is CASSLPTGTGNTIYF. Complete variable domain (other parts from reference TRBV28 and TRBJ1-3): DVKVTQSSRYLVKRTGEKVFLECVQDMDHENMFWYRQDPGLGLRLIYFSYDVKMKEKGDIPEGYSVSREKKERFSLILESASTNQTSMYLCASSLPTGTGNTIYFGEGSWLTVV.

The chain has TRBV28 and TRBJ1-4, with a possible D match to TRBD1 (5 bases). The V end was cut by 5 bases, the J end by 7 bases, with 20 bases between. The CDR3 spans 16 residues. Germline V gives CDR1 MDHEN, CDR2 SYDVKM. Written as DNA, the CDR3 is TGTGCCAGCAGTCCTCCCGGCAGTCCTGGGGGTGAAAAACTGTTTTTT. Residues: CASSPPGSPGGEKLFF.

This sequence joins TRBV6-5 and TRBJ2-7; no clear D gene. The CDR3 is 12 residues long. Germline-derived CDR1 and CDR2 are MNHEY and SVGAGI. Trimming cost V 6 bases and J 2 bases, with 8 bases left between them. CDR3 amino acids: CASRTVAYEQYF. The CDR3, as DNA: TGTGCCAGCAGAACCGTGGCCTACGAGCAGTACTTC.

This clone was observed once. The chain carries TRBV2 and TRBJ1-1; D may be TRBD1 (5 bases). Between the trimmed V and J ends, which lost 3 bases and 5 bases, there was a span of 13 bases. The V gene's germline CDR1 is SNHLY and CDR2 FYNNEI. This CDR3 contains 14 residues. This CDR3 is CASSDQGGGTEAFF. As DNA, the CDR3 is TGTGCCAGCAGTGACCAGGGCGGGGGGACTGAAGCTTTCTTT.

V is TRBV7-6 and J is TRBJ2-7; D call uncertain. V lost 3 bases and J lost 3, with 9 bases in between. This CDR3 is built from 13 residues. In germline, CDR1 is SGHVS, CDR2 FNYEAQ. The CDR3 coding sequence is TGTGCCAGCAGCTTGGGAAGATACTACGAGCAGTACTTC. Protein: CASSLGRYYEQYF.

The J gene is TRBJ2-7, the V gene TRBV28; 8 positions agree with TRBD2. Germline V gene data show CDR1 as MDHEN and CDR2 as SYDVKM. This CDR3 is built from 15 residues. The V segment lost 3 bases and the J segment 4 bases; nucleotides outside the gene matches: 8. The CDR3 nucleotides read TGTGCCAGCAGTTTCTCAAGCGGGAGTGGGTACGAGCAGTACTTC. This sequence encodes CASSFSSGSGYEQYF.

The chain carries TRBV18 and TRBJ2-3; a possible D gene is TRBD2 (6 bases). This CDR3 has 14 amino acids. V shed 4 bases and J shed 4 bases, with 12 bases lying between them. CDR1 KGHSH and CDR2 LQKENI come from the germline V gene. The CDR3: CASSQRVGADTQYF. The CDR3 region has the DNA TGTGCCAGCTCACAGCGGGTAGGCGCAGATACGCAGTATTTT.

This clone was detected only a few times. The rearrangement links TRBV10-2 to TRBJ1-1, with D unresolved. There are 13 residues in the CDR3. The V end was cut by 3 bases, the J end by 5 bases, with 10 bases between. Germline lookup yields CDR1 WSHSY and CDR2 SAAADI. The CDR3 nucleotides read TGCGCCAGCAGTGAAAAAGGGTGGACTGAAGCTTTCTTT. It encodes CASSEKGWTEAFF.

The V gene is TRBV9, the J gene TRBJ2-1, with D perhaps TRBD2 (7 bases). The CDR3 covers 16 residues. Germline values: CDR1 SGDLS, CDR2 YYNGEE. Trimming took 0 bases from V and 5 from J, leaving 15 bases between them. The CDR3 here is CASSVDGGRMDNEQFF. The CDR3 DNA is TGTGCCAGCAGCGTAGACGGGGGGCGAATGGACAATGAGCAGTTCTTC.

V gene TRBV27 combines with J gene TRBJ2-7, with TRBD2 matching over 7 bases. CDR3 length: 19 residues. Germline assignment: CDR1 MNHEY and CDR2 SMNVEV (reference sequence). V shed 6 bases and J 0 bases; nucleotides not matched to a gene: 20. CDR3 protein: CASSKLRMWGGESSYEQYF. In DNA form, the CDR3 reads TGTGCCAGCAGCAAACTTAGGATGTGGGGGGGGGAGAGCTCCTACGAGCAGTACTTC.

Only one count was recorded for this clone. J is TRBJ2-5 and V is TRBV5-1; 13 bases fit TRBD2. With V trimmed by 6 bases and J by 5 bases, 7 bases remained unmatched. The CDR3 is 15 residues long. Germline loops: CDR1 SGHRS, CDR2 YFSETQ. The CDR3 DNA sequence: TGCGCCAGCACCGCGGGACTAGCGGGGTGGGAGACCCAGTACTTC. Its protein product is CASTAGLAGWETQYF. The entire variable domain, with the rest obtained from reference TRBV5-1 and TRBJ2-5, is as follows: KAGVTQTPRYLIKTRGQQVTLSCSPISGHRSVSWYQQTPGQGLQFLFEYFSETQRNKGNFPGRFSGRQFSNSRSEMNVSTLELGDSALYLCASTAGLAGWETQYFGPGTRLLVL.

The chain links TRBV4-2 to TRBJ2-1; 10 bases are shared with TRBD2. V lost 0 bases to trimming and J lost 5 bases; unmatched junction nucleotides: 22. Per germline, CDR1 LGHNA and CDR2 YNFKEQ. This CDR3 has 22 amino acids. CDR3 sequence: CASSQEYGVRASGRQSDNEQFF. CDR3 coding DNA: TGTGCCAGCAGCCAAGAATATGGGGTTAGGGCTAGCGGGAGACAGAGTGACAATGAGCAGTTCTTC.

This chain connects TRBV12-5 to TRBJ2-1; 7 nucleotides agree with TRBD2. The CDR3 runs 15 residues. With 0 bases clipped from V and 7 bases from J, the junction kept 6 bases outside the gene matches. Germline values: CDR1 LGHNT, CDR2 FRNRAP. The CDR3 spells CASGLVLGGLNEQFF. The CDR3 DNA follows: TGTGCTAGTGGTTTGGTATTGGGGGGGTTAAATGAGCAGTTCTTC.